The clone carrying this TCR beta chain was found a few times. Its antigen is currently unknown. The entry originates in a study of vaccination effects on CD4 cells after COVID-19. In the study overall: Participants were vaccinated with two doses of either the BNT162b2 or mRNA-1273 vaccine. Wells each received under 2.5 million PBMC, cultured with about 10 IU/ml IL-2 and about 9.4 ug/ml peptides. The study, taken as a whole, reports: Cross-reactivity toward common cold coronaviruses was confined to only 1 of 255 vaccine-induced clones in healthy vaccinees.

The authors isolated CD4+ T cells after more than eight days of culture. In the cultures, half the medium was exchanged for IL-2 medium on days 3 and 7. The CDR3 totals 16 residues. The germline gives CDR1 ENHRY, CDR2 SYGVKD. V lost 4 bases to trimming and J lost 2 bases; unmatched junction nucleotides: 8. Here immunoSEQ multiplex PCR was the method, and the copy in TCRdb shows in-frame clones only, minus some. In the table there are approximately 30,000 clones, about 60% of which are singletons. The sample here was CD4+ T cells from PBMCs cultured without peptide, taken before COVID-19 vaccination. The chain has TRBV10-3 and TRBJ1-1; 9 bases match TRBD1. This TCR derives from a human donor who received a COVID-19 vaccine. The CDR3 DNA reads TGTGCCATCAGTGGGACAGGGGATAGGCTCAACACTGAAGCTTTCTTT. Its translation is CAISGTGDRLNTEAFF.